This entry describes one TCR beta chain. Its antigen is not identified. These data are taken from a study of cytomegalovirus exposure and HLA in healthy donors. Findings of the study overall: The majority of TCR sequences were rare, yet some public TCRs appeared in many donors. Per published reports, the classifier diagnosed cytomegalovirus status with high specificity and sensitivity.

The assay was immunoSEQ multiplex PCR, and TCRdb's table has in-frame clones only and misses some. The sample has about 330,000 clones; 86% are singletons. V dropped 7 bases and J dropped 4; count of bases not matched to a gene: 3. The germline V gene has CDR1 SQVTM and CDR2 ANQGSEA. The CDR3 extends over 15 amino acids. This chain links TRBV29-1 with TRBJ2-2; TRBD2 matches 16 bases. The specimen was PBMCs. This clonotype was obtained from a woman aged 18-29 years in good health and CMV-seronegative. The chain's CDR3 is CSAGTSGRGTGELFF. CDR3 bases: TGCAGCGCCGGGACTAGCGGGAGGGGCACCGGGGAGCTGTTTTTT.